One sample yielded the 26 T cell receptor beta chains listed below, sequenced in a study of OX40 agonist ivuxolimab in advanced cancers. The data were produced by immunoSEQ multiplex PCR, yet TCRdb's version contains in-frame clones alone and is incomplete. The sample gives about 54,000 clones, roughly 86% of which show up once; about 1.2% is in the top ten. The material was CD4+ or CD8+ T cells sorted from blood, obtained in a trial of the OX40 agonist ivuxolimab. These receptor sequences come from an adult with an advanced solid tumor such as melanoma, head and neck, liver or kidney cancer.

The chain carries TRBV6-9 and TRBJ2-3; 8 nucleotides match TRBD1. Per germline, CDR1 MNHGY and CDR2 SVAAGI. CDR3 length: 15 residues. Germline trimming cut 4 bases from V and 2 bases from J; bases unmatched to any gene: 5. This chain's CDR3 is CASSFQDRATDTQYF. The CDR3 DNA reads TGTGCCAGCAGTTTCCAGGACAGGGCCACAGATACGCAGTATTTT.

The gene calls are TRBV5-1 and TRBJ2-4, with TRBD2 matching 7 bases. The CDR3 extends over 15 amino acids. Germline trimming cut 0 bases from V and 7 bases from J; bases unmatched to any gene: 7. Germline values: CDR1 SGHRS, CDR2 YFSETQ. The DNA of the CDR3 is TGCGCCAGCAGCTTGGAGGCGGGAGCCGTTAACATTCAGTACTTC. Amino acids: CASSLEAGAVNIQYF.

The CDR3 region is CASSIEGLDWFF. CDR3 nucleotides: TGTGCCAGTAGTATAGAAGGACTAGATTGGTTCTTC. The rearrangement links TRBV19 to TRBJ2-1; TRBD2 matches 7 bases. With 0 bases clipped from V and 15 bases from J, the junction kept 5 bases outside the gene matches. CDR1 is LNHDA and CDR2 is SQIVND in the germline V gene (reference sequence). The CDR3 totals 12 residues.

This clone appeared a single time. The rearrangement links TRBV5-6 to TRBJ2-3; 11 bases agree with TRBD2. V shed 2 bases and J 2 bases; nucleotides not matched to a gene: 4. This CDR3 spans 16 amino acids. Germline V gene data show CDR1 as SGHDT and CDR2 as YYEEEE. The CDR3 region has the DNA TGTGCCAGCAGCTTCCCGGGACTAGCGGACACAGATACGCAGTATTTT. The encoded protein is CASSFPGLADTDTQYF.

In its sample, this clone was seen a few times. The chain uses TRBV5-1 and TRBJ1-2; TRBD1 agrees at 9 bases. Germline V gene lookup returns CDR1 SGHRS and CDR2 YFSETQ. V dropped 4 bases and J dropped 8; count of bases not matched to a gene: 18. The CDR3 has 17 residues. The chain's CDR3 is CASSMGGRLGTGMGYTF. CDR3 DNA: TGCGCCAGCAGCATGGGGGGTCGTCTGGGGACAGGGATGGGCTACACCTTC. Full variable domain (missing parts from reference TRBV5-1 and TRBJ1-2): KAGVTQTPRYLIKTRGQQVTLSCSPISGHRSVSWYQQTPGQGLQFLFEYFSETQRNKGNFPGRFSGRQFSNSRSEMNVSTLELGDSALYLCASSMGGRLGTGMGYTFGSGTRLTVV.

Here the CDR3 reads CASSPSPGGVDEQYF. In DNA, the CDR3 is TGTGCCAGCAGTCCTTCGCCTGGGGGCGTGGACGAGCAGTACTTC. This chain links TRBV6-5 with TRBJ2-7, with a tentative D call TRBD1 (6 bases). The V end was cut by 5 bases, the J end by 5 bases, with 19 bases between. The CDR3 spans 15 residues. The germline CDR1 and CDR2 sequences are MNHEY and SVGAGI.

The chain combines TRBV7-9 with TRBJ2-3; D remains unclear. Germline loops: CDR1 SEHNR, CDR2 FQNEAQ (reference sequence). The CDR3 has 12 residues. Between the trimmed V and J ends, which lost 2 bases and 2 bases, there was a span of 2 bases. This CDR3 reads CASSLFTDTQYF. The CDR3 region has the DNA TGTGCCAGCAGCTTATTCACAGATACGCAGTATTTT.

This chain connects TRBV4-1 to TRBJ1-1, with TRBD1 identical over 8 bases. The CDR3 is made up of 14 amino acids. Germline loops: CDR1 MGHRA, CDR2 YSYEKL. Trimming took 7 bases from V and 3 from J; bases not matched to a gene: 7. CDR3 in amino acids: CASTRGRLDTEAFF. CDR3 DNA sequence: TGCGCCAGCACCAGGGGGCGCTTAGACACTGAAGCTTTCTTT.

The chain recombines TRBV7-2 with TRBJ2-1; the match to TRBD1 covers 8 bases. V was pared by 5 bases and J by 8 bases, with 5 bases of the junction left unmatched. Germline V lookup: CDR1 SGHTA, CDR2 FQGNSA. There are 13 residues in the CDR3. The chain's CDR3 is CASSQDRVHEQFF. The CDR3 DNA follows: TGTGCCAGCAGCCAGGACAGGGTTCATGAGCAGTTCTTC.

The chain carries TRBV9 and TRBJ2-6; 7 positions agree with TRBD1. The junction had 0 bases not matched to a gene; V was cut back by 4 bases and J by 2 bases. This CDR3 has 14 residues. Germline V CDR1 and CDR2: SGDLS, YYNGEE. The CDR3 sequence: CASSQGAGANVLTF. CDR3 DNA: TGTGCCAGCAGCCAGGGGGCTGGGGCCAACGTCCTGACTTTC. The full variable domain, its missing parts supplied by reference TRBV9 and TRBJ2-6, is DSGVTQTPKHLITATGQRVTLRCSPRSGDLSVYWYQQSLDQGLQFLIQYYNGEERAKGNILERFSAQQFPDLHSELNLSSLELGDSALYFCASSQGAGANVLTFGAGSRLTVL.

The rearrangement joins TRBV5-8 to TRBJ2-3, with D possibly being TRBD2 (5 bases). The V end was cut by 4 bases, the J end by 0 bases, with 18 bases between. CDR1 SGHTS and CDR2 YDEGEE come from the germline V gene. This CDR3 spans 17 amino acids. The CDR3 DNA sequence: TGTGCCAGCAGCCCCATAGGACTGTTATCTAGCACAGATACGCAGTATTTT. It yields the protein CASSPIGLLSSTDTQYF.

V gene TRBV5-4 combines with J gene TRBJ2-3, with D uncertain. V was trimmed by 3 bases and J by 11 bases, leaving 10 bases between them. The length of the CDR3 is 11 residues. Germline CDR1 and CDR2: SGHNT and YYREEE (reference sequence). In DNA form, the CDR3 reads TGTGCCAGCAGCTCCAATTTCAAGCAGTATTTT. It specifies CASSSNFKQYF.

This chain connects TRBV5-1 to TRBJ1-4; TRBD1 might be the D (6 bases). The germline CDR1 and CDR2 sequences are SGHRS and YFSETQ. This CDR3 has 14 amino acids. Trimming took off 7 bases at V and 7 bases at J, with 17 bases between the two ends. The DNA of the CDR3 is TGCGCCAGCCGAGGAGGGCAGGGGTCTGAAAAACTGTTTTTT. The encoded protein is CASRGGQGSEKLFF.

This clone was seen a handful of times. The chain joins TRBV5-1 to TRBJ2-2, with D tentatively TRBD1 (6 bases). Germline loops: CDR1 SGHRS, CDR2 YFSETQ. The germline V and J ends were trimmed by 1 base and 3 bases, with 10 bases remaining between them. The CDR3 contains 15 residues. The CDR3, as DNA: TGCGCCAGCAGCTTGAACAGGGCGGACACCGGGGAGCTGTTTTTT. This codes for CASSLNRADTGELFF.

The CDR3 sequence: CASSLGDSSYNEQFF. The DNA of the CDR3 is TGTGCCAGCAGCTTAGGCGACAGCTCCTACAATGAGCAGTTCTTC. The chain links TRBV7-9 to TRBJ2-1, with D possibly being TRBD1 (5 bases). V lost 1 base and J lost 0, with 7 bases in between. Germline V gene lookup returns CDR1 SEHNR and CDR2 FQNEAQ (reference sequence). CDR3 length: 15 amino acids. The variable domain in full, with the rest retrieved from reference TRBV7-9 and TRBJ2-1, is DTGVSQNPRHKITKRGQNVTFRCDPISEHNRLYWYRQTLGQGPEFLTYFQNEAQLEKSRLLSDRFSAERPKGSFSTLEIQRTEQGDSAMYLCASSLGDSSYNEQFFGPGTRLTVL.

CDR3: CAISDLAHTQYF. CDR3 coding DNA: TGTGCCATCAGTGACCTAGCCCATACGCAGTATTTT. The chain has TRBV10-3 and TRBJ2-3, with D possibly TRBD2 on 5 matching bases. V was clipped by 3 bases and J by 7 bases, with 8 bases between them. Germline CDR1 is ENHRY and CDR2 is SYGVKD. The CDR3 spans 12 residues.

The chain couples TRBV5-4 to TRBJ1-1; 11 positions match TRBD1. The CDR3 covers 15 residues. Germline loops: CDR1 SGHNT, CDR2 YYREEE (reference sequence). V was pared by 4 bases and J by 1 base, with 3 bases of the junction left unmatched. The CDR3 sequence is CASSRGQGENTEAFF. For the CDR3, the DNA is TGTGCCAGCAGCAGGGGACAGGGGGAGAACACTGAAGCTTTCTTT.

The gene calls are TRBV28 and TRBJ2-1, with 16 bases lining up with TRBD2. The CDR3 has 21 residues. Germline values: CDR1 MDHEN, CDR2 SYDVKM. With V trimmed by 7 bases and J by 3 bases, 18 bases remained unmatched. CDR3 nucleotides: TGTGCCAGCATCCCGGACGGTCCGGGGACTAGCGGGAGGGCCGGCTACAATGAGCAGTTCTTC. It yields the protein CASIPDGPGTSGRAGYNEQFF.

The chain is built from TRBV5-5 and TRBJ2-5; 10 positions match TRBD1. This CDR3 has 13 amino acids. The V gene end was trimmed by 8 bases and the J gene end by 4 bases; junction bases not matched to a gene: 5. Germline V gene sequence: CDR1 SGHKS, CDR2 YYEKEE (reference sequence). CDR3 nucleotide sequence: TGTGCCAGTCGACAGGGGGCAACAGAGACCCAGTACTTC. This gives the protein CASRQGATETQYF.

The chain employs TRBV28 and TRBJ2-6; 7 bases match TRBD1. The CDR3 runs 15 residues. V lost 6 bases and J lost 3; bases outside the gene matches: 5. Germline lookup yields CDR1 MDHEN and CDR2 SYDVKM. The CDR3 is CASSSGGSGANVLTF. The CDR3, as DNA: TGTGCCAGCAGCTCAGGGGGTAGTGGGGCCAACGTCCTGACTTTC.

The gene calls are TRBV7-7 and TRBJ1-1; 8 bases map to TRBD1. Germline values: CDR1 SSHAT, CDR2 FNYEAQ (reference sequence). The CDR3 loop spans 13 amino acids. The V and J ends lost 5 bases and 6 bases, in that order; junction bases with no gene match: 5. The CDR3 spells CASSQDRGSEAFF. In nucleotides, the CDR3 is TGTGCCAGCAGCCAAGACAGGGGATCTGAAGCTTTCTTT.

This rearrangement joins TRBV30 to TRBJ2-2, with 12 nucleotides matching TRBD2. The CDR3 has 16 residues. The V segment lost 5 bases and the J segment 8 bases; nucleotides outside the gene matches: 12. Germline CDR1 GTSNPN, CDR2 SVGIG (reference sequence). CDR3 sequence reads: CAWGLAGGPQWGELFF. In DNA form, the CDR3 reads TGTGCCTGGGGCCTAGCGGGAGGGCCTCAGTGGGGGGAGCTGTTTTTT. Filled out from reference TRBV30 and TRBJ2-2, the complete variable domain reads SQTIHQWPATLVQPVGSPLSLECTVEGTSNPNLYWYRQAAGRGLQLLFYSVGIGQISSEVPQNLSASRPQDRQFILSSKKLLLSDSGFYLCAWGLAGGPQWGELFFGEGSRLTVL.

This chain uses TRBV28 with TRBJ1-5; D ambiguous. Trimming pared 5 bases from V and 2 bases from J, leaving 7 bases between. Germline V gene lookup returns CDR1 MDHEN and CDR2 SYDVKM. CDR3 length: 13 residues. CDR3 protein: CASSTDGNQPQHF. The CDR3 DNA follows: TGTGCCAGCAGTACCGATGGCAATCAGCCCCAGCATTTT.

V is TRBV5-6 and J is TRBJ2-1; TRBD1 aligns across 11 bases. This CDR3 has 17 amino acids. Germline CDR1 SGHDT, CDR2 YYEEEE. V dropped 4 bases and J dropped 2; count of bases not matched to a gene: 8. The CDR3 is CASSPGTGGLPYNEQFF. The CDR3 bases are TGTGCCAGCAGCCCCGGGACAGGGGGACTACCCTACAATGAGCAGTTCTTC.

This chain links TRBV5-6 with TRBJ2-1; 10 nucleotides align to TRBD2. The CDR3 totals 19 residues. Trimming at V came to 4 bases and at J to 2 bases, leaving 15 bases not matched to a gene. Germline V gives CDR1 SGHDT, CDR2 YYEEEE. The CDR3 DNA follows: TGTGCCAGCAGCGCTCCGGGACTAGCGAACTTACTCGCCTACAATGAGCAGTTCTTC. Protein sequence: CASSAPGLANLLAYNEQFF. The complete variable domain, with remaining parts taken from reference TRBV5-6 and TRBJ2-1, reads DAGVTQSPTHLIKTRGQQVTLRCSPKSGHDTVSWYQQALGQGPQFIFQYYEEEERQRGNFPDRFSGHQFPNYSSELNVNALLLGDSALYLCASSAPGLANLLAYNEQFFGPGTRLTVL.

The CDR3 spells CAWSSGQGRYEQYF. In DNA, the CDR3 is TGTGCCTGGAGTTCGGGACAGGGGAGGTACGAGCAGTACTTC. This chain connects TRBV30 to TRBJ2-7; TRBD1 matches 10 bases. V gave up 2 bases and J gave up 4 bases; unmatched junction bases: 5. Germline values: CDR1 GTSNPN, CDR2 SVGIG (reference sequence). CDR3 length: 14 amino acids. Complete variable domain (other parts from reference TRBV30 and TRBJ2-7): SQTIHQWPATLVQPVGSPLSLECTVEGTSNPNLYWYRQAAGRGLQLLFYSVGIGQISSEVPQNLSASRPQDRQFILSSKKLLLSDSGFYLCAWSSGQGRYEQYFGPGTRLTVT.